This note documents a single T cell receptor beta chain sequence. The antigen remains unidentified. Enrollment shut out patients with autoimmune disease history or systemic immunosuppression. The sample is drawn from a study of OX40 agonist ivuxolimab in advanced cancers. Study-wide points: Partial responders dosed at 0.1-3.0 mg/kg displayed clonal expansion ranking among the lowest.

This CDR3 comprises 15 residues. The germline CDR1 and CDR2 sequences are SGHRS and YFSETQ. Trimming left V 0 bases short and J 2 bases short, with 11 bases between. Sequencing used immunoSEQ multiplex PCR; TCRdb keeps in-frame clones, though not all of them. The table has tens of thousands of clones, roughly 84% seen once. The V call is TRBV5-1, the J call TRBJ2-5, with D possibly matching TRBD1 (6 bases). The sequencing used CD4+ or CD8+ T cells sorted from blood, collected in a trial of the OX40 agonist ivuxolimab. This sequence was found in an adult with an advanced solid tumor such as melanoma, head and neck, liver or kidney cancer. For the CDR3, the DNA is TGCGCCAGCAGCTTGGTCGGACAGAAACAAGAGACCCAGTACTTC. This codes for CASSLVGQKQETQYF.